This T cell receptor beta chain originates from a study of Ad26.COV2.S vaccination and SARS-CoV-2 variants. With respect to this clone: Its target is unknown.

Profiled with immunoSEQ multiplex PCR; TCRdb holds only in-frame clones, not every one. The table has 400,000 to 450,000 clones, about 92% seen once. Germline V lookup: CDR1 SGHRS, CDR2 YFSETQ. The CDR3 has 14 residues. J lost 13 bases, V lost 0 bases, and 9 bases had no gene match. Study-wide results and caveats: TCR breadth and depth analyses may have underestimated total T cell responses.

The treatment was: some 20 received Ad26.COV2.S at low or high dose, single or two shots; about five received placebo; per-sample allocation not given. The study sampled participants on day 63 after the first vaccine or placebo injection. The TCR was taken from a person between 18 and 65 years old who received the Ad26.COV2.S COVID-19 vaccine or a placebo. The chain couples TRBV5-1 to TRBJ2-1; 8 bases fit TRBD2. This specimen was peripheral blood, taken in a trial of Ad26.COV2.S vaccine versus placebo. The CDR3 nucleotides are TGCGCCAGCAGCTTGGCCATCAGCGGGGGCCTACAGTTCTTC. Protein: CASSLAISGGLQFF.